These 10 T cell receptor beta chains originate from one sample sequenced in a study of control samples from healthy donors and cancer patients. TCRdb's table, derived via immunoSEQ multiplex PCR, lists solely in-frame clones and lacks some. The table records more than 95,000 clones, about 89% of them present only once. The sample comprised PBMCs. The receptors derive from a man aged 60 to 69 with lung cancer.

The J gene is TRBJ1-5, the V gene TRBV6-6, with 10 bases fitting TRBD1. V dropped 4 bases and J dropped 7; count of bases not matched to a gene: 10. The CDR3 extends over 16 amino acids. CDR1 and CDR2 from the germline V gene are MNHNY and SVGAGI (reference sequence). CDR3 loop: CASSSPGQGSRQPQHF. The CDR3, as DNA: TGTGCCAGCAGTTCCCCGGGACAGGGGTCTAGGCAGCCCCAGCATTTT.

This chain links TRBV6-6 with TRBJ1-6, with TRBD1 identical over 7 bases. Trimming took 6 bases from V and 7 from J; bases not matched to a gene: 18. The CDR3 is 18 amino acids. Germline V CDR1 and CDR2: MNHNY, SVGAGI (reference sequence). CDR3 protein: CASRRQGRRLSGNSPLHF. The CDR3 DNA is TGTGCCAGCAGACGACAGGGTCGCCGGCTGTCGGGAAATTCACCCCTCCACTTT.

The CDR3 loop reads CASSYRDRGHEKLFF. The CDR3 DNA is TGTGCCAGCAGCTACCGGGACAGGGGGCATGAAAAACTGTTTTTT. V is TRBV5-6 and J is TRBJ1-4; 12 positions match TRBD1. There are 15 residues in the CDR3. Germline CDR1 is SGHDT and CDR2 is YYEEEE. V shed 3 bases, J shed 6 bases, and the junction held 3 bases outside the gene matches.

The V call is TRBV15, the J call TRBJ2-3; TRBD1 aligns across 12 bases. J lost 6 bases, V lost 1 base, and 8 bases had no gene match. The CDR3 has 17 residues. Germline-derived CDR1 and CDR2 are LNHNV and YYDKDF (reference sequence). CDR3 nucleotides: TGTGCCACCAGCAGAGGATTGGCGGGACAGGGGGCTGATACGCAGTATTTT. The encoded protein is CATSRGLAGQGADTQYF.

This chain joins TRBV18 and TRBJ1-3; D remains ambiguous. CDR3 length equals 15 residues. Germline V CDR1 and CDR2: KGHSH, LQKENI. V was pared by 1 base and J by 0 bases, with 7 bases between. The CDR3 bases are TGTGCCAGCTCACCACAGGGTGGCTCTGGAAACACCATATATTTT. The encoded protein is CASSPQGGSGNTIYF.

The genes are TRBV1 and TRBJ2-7. TRBV1 is a pseudogene locus. The CDR3 extends over 17 amino acids. Here the CDR3 DNA reads TGCACCAGCAGCCGCTTAAGGCGAAGTAATCGTTCCTACGAGCAGTACGTC. This encodes CTSSRLRRSNRSYEQYV.

This clone has a handful of counts. The chain couples TRBV6-5 to TRBJ1-4; D ambiguous. This CDR3 contains 13 residues. V gave up 7 bases and J gave up 0 bases, with 6 bases separating them. CDR1 is MNHEY and CDR2 is SVGAGI in the germline V gene. CDR3 amino acids: CASTRSTNEKLFF. In DNA form, the CDR3 reads TGTGCCAGCACCAGATCAACTAATGAAAAACTGTTTTTT.

The chain joins TRBV29-1 to TRBJ1-1; no firm D call. Between the trimmed V and J ends, which lost 1 base and 1 base, there was a span of 7 bases. CDR1 is SQVTM and CDR2 is ANQGSEA in the germline V gene. CDR3 length equals 13 residues. CDR3 coding DNA: TGCAGCGTTGAAGGTCAACAGAACACTGAAGCTTTCTTT. Translating it yields CSVEGQQNTEAFF.

The chain combines TRBV7-2 with TRBJ1-1, with unresolved D. Trimming cost V 5 bases and J 1 base, with 20 bases left between them. CDR3 size: 17 residues. Germline lookup yields CDR1 SGHTA and CDR2 FQGNSA. The CDR3: CASSPAGRGLRNTEAFF. The CDR3 DNA reads as TGTGCCAGCAGCCCTGCGGGTCGGGGTCTACGGAACACTGAAGCTTTCTTT. The variable domain in full, with the rest retrieved from reference TRBV7-2 and TRBJ1-1, is GAGVSQSPSNKVTEKGKDVELRCDPISGHTALYWYRQSLGQGLEFLIYFQGNSAPDKSGLPSDRFSAERTGGSVSTLTIQRTQQEDSAVYLCASSPAGRGLRNTEAFFGQGTRLTVV.

The chain joins TRBV15 to TRBJ1-2; 10 positions match TRBD1. After removal of 3 bases from V and 8 bases from J, the junction contained 6 bases not matched to a gene. CDR1 is LNHNV and CDR2 is YYDKDF in the germline V gene (reference sequence). The CDR3 is 14 residues long. The CDR3, as DNA: TGTGCCACCAGCAGTGCCGACAGGGGGCGCGGCTACACCTTC. This sequence encodes CATSSADRGRGYTF. The full variable domain, completed using reference TRBV15 and TRBJ1-2, is DAMVIQNPRYQVTQFGKPVTLSCSQTLNHNVMYWYQQKSSQAPKLLFHYYDKDFNNEADTPDNFQSRRPNTSFCFLDIRSPGLGDTAMYLCATSSADRGRGYTFGSGTRLTVV.